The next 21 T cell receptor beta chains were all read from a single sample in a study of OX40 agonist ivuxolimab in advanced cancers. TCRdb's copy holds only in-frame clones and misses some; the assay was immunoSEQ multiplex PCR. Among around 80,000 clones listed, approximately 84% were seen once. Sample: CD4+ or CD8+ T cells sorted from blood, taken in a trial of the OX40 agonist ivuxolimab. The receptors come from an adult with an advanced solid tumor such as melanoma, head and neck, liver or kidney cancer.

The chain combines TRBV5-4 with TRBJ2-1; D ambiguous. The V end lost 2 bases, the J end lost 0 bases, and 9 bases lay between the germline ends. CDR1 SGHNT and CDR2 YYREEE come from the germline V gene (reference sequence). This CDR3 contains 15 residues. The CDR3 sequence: CASSLNSNSYNEQFF. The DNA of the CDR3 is TGTGCCAGCAGCTTAAACAGTAACTCCTACAATGAGCAGTTCTTC.

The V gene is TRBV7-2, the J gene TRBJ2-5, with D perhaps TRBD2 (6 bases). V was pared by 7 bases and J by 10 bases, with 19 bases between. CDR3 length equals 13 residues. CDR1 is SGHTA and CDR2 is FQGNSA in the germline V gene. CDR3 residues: CASTITRREVQYF. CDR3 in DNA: TGTGCCAGCACTATCACTCGTAGGGAGGTCCAGTACTTC.

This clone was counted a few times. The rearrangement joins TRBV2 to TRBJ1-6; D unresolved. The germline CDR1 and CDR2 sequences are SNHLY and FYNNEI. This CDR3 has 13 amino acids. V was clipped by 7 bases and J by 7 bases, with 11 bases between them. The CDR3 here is CASNSLWNSPLHF. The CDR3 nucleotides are TGTGCCAGCAACTCTCTATGGAATTCACCCCTCCACTTT.

Written as DNA, the CDR3 is TGTGCCAGCAGCTTATTGGCGCAGGGGGGGAGTGGCTACACCTTC. Amino acid sequence: CASSLLAQGGSGYTF. The chain couples TRBV7-6 to TRBJ1-2; 7 bases align to TRBD1. Germline V lookup: CDR1 SGHVS, CDR2 FNYEAQ. Germline trimming cut 2 bases from V and 7 bases from J; bases unmatched to any gene: 10. This CDR3 contains 15 residues.

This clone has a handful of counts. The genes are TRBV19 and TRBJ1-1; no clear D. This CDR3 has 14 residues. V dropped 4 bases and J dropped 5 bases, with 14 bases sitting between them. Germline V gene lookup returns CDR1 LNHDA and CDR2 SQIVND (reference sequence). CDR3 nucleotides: TGTGCCAGTAGTAAGGACCGCTTGTGGACTGAAGCTTTCTTT. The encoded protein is CASSKDRLWTEAFF.

The CDR3: CASSQGFAGEQFF. The DNA of the CDR3 is TGTGCCAGCAGCCAGGGGTTTGCCGGTGAGCAGTTCTTC. The chain carries TRBV13 and TRBJ2-1; D might be TRBD1 (6 bases). The CDR3 is 13 amino acids. V was cut by 5 bases and J by 9 bases, with 14 bases left in between. Germline loops: CDR1 PRHDT, CDR2 FYEKMQ (reference sequence).

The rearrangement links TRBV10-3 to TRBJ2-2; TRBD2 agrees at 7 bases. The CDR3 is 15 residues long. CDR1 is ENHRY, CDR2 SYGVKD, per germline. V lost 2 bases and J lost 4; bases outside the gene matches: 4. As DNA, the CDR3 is TGTGCCATCAGTGAGACCCCGGGGGGCACCGGGGAGCTGTTTTTT. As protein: CAISETPGGTGELFF.

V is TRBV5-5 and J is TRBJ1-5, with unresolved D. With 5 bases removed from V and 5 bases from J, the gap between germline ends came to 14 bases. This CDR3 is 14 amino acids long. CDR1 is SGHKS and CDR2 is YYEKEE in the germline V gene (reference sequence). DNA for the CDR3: TGTGCCAGCAGTCTTCGACCCGGAGATCAGCCCCAGCATTTT. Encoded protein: CASSLRPGDQPQHF.

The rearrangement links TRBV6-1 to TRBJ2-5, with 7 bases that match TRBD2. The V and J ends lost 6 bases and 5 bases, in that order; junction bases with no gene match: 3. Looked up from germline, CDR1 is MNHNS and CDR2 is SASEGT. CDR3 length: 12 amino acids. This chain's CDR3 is CASRSGTETQYF. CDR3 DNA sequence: TGTGCCAGCAGGAGCGGGACGGAGACCCAGTACTTC.

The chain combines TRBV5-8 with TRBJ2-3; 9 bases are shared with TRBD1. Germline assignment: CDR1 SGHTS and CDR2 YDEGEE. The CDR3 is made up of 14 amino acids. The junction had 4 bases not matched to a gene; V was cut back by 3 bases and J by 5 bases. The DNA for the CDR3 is TGTGCCAGCAGCTCCGGGACAGGGAGAGATACGCAGTATTTT. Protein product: CASSSGTGRDTQYF.

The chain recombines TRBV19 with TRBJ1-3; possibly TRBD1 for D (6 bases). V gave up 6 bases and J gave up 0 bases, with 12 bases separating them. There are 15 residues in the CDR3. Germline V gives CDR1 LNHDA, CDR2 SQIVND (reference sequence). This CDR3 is CASSGQHFSGNTIYF. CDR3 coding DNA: TGTGCCAGTAGCGGACAGCACTTCTCTGGAAACACCATATATTTT.

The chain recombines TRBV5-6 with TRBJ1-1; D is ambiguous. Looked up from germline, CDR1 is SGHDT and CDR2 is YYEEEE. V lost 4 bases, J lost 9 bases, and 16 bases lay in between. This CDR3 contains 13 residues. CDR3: CASSPDGHRQAFF. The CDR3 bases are TGTGCCAGCAGCCCCGACGGGCATCGTCAAGCTTTCTTT.

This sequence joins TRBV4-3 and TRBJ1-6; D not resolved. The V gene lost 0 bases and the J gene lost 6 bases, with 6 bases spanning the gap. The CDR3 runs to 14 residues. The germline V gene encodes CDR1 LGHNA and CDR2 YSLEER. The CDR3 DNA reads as TGCGCCAGCAGCCAAGAGATGATTAATTCACCCCTCCACTTT. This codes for CASSQEMINSPLHF.

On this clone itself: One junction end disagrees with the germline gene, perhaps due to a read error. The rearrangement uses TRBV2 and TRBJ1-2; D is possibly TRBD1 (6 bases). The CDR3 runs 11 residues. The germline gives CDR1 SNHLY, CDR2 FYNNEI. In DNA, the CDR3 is TGTGCCAGCAGTGTAATGGGGGCGCGGGTCTTC. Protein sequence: CASSVMGARVF.

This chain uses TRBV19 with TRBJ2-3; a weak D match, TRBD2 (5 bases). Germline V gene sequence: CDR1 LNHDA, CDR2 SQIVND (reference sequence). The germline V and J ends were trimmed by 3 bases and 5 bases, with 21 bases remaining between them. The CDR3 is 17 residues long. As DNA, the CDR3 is TGTGCCAGTAGTATTTCGCGGGCCTCGAAACTGGTAGATACGCAGTATTTT. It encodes CASSISRASKLVDTQYF.

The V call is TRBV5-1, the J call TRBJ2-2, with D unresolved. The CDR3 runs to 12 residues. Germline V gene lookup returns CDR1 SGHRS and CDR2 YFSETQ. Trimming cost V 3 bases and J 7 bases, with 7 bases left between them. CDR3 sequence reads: CASSYEVGELFF. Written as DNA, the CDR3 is TGCGCCAGCAGCTACGAAGTCGGGGAGCTGTTTTTT.

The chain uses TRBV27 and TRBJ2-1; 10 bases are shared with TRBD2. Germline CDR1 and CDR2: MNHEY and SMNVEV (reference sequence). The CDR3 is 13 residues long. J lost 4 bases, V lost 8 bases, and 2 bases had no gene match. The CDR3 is CASRTSGYNEQFF. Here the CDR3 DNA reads TGTGCCAGCCGGACTAGCGGTTACAATGAGCAGTTCTTC.

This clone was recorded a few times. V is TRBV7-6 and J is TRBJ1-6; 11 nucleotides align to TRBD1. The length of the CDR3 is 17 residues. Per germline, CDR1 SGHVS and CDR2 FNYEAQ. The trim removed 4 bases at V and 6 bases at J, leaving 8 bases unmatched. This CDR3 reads CASSSLGQGARNSPLHF. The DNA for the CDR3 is TGTGCCAGCAGCTCCCTTGGACAGGGGGCCCGTAATTCACCCCTCCACTTT.

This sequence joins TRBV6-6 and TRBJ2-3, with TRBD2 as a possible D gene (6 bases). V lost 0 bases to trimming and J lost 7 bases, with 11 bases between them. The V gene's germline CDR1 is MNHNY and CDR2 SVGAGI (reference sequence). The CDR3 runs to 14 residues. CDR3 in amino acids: CASSYSLAQNTQYF. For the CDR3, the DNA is TGTGCCAGCAGTTACTCGCTAGCGCAAAATACGCAGTATTTT.

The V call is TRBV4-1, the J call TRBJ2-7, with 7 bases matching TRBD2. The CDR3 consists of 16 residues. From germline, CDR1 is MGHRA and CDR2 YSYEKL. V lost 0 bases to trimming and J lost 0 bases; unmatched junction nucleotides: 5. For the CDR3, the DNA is TGCGCCAGCAGCCAAGACTCGGGGGGAAGCTCCTACGAGCAGTACTTC. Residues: CASSQDSGGSSYEQYF.

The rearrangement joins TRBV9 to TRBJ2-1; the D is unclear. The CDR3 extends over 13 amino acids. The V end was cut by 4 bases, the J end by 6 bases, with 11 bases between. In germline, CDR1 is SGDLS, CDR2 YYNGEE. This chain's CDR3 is CASSPTETNEQFF. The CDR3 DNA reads TGTGCCAGCAGCCCAACAGAGACCAATGAGCAGTTCTTC.